The TCR beta chain described here comes from a study of CD8 T cells in Susac syndrome. This CDR3 contains 15 residues. In germline, CDR1 is SGHDN, CDR2 FVKESK. Trimming pared 1 base from V and 7 bases from J, leaving 14 bases between. RNA totalling about 0.45 to 1 ug underwent reverse transcription with random hexamers. TCR beta CDR3 was amplified by immunoSEQ multiplex PCR. This amplification extended across 54 Vbeta and 13 Jbeta segments. TCRdb processed the immunoSEQ multiplex PCR reads anew with MiXCR; each CDR3 protein has one entry. This repertoire shows fewer than 350,000 distinct CDR3 sequences, about nine tenths found once; its top ten account for about 0.17%.

Sequenced: CD8+ T cells from PBMCs. This chain links TRBV14 with TRBJ2-1, with D possibly TRBD2 on 5 matching bases. The sequence derives from a human donor with multiple sclerosis. CDR3 residues: CASSQGRSVGNEQFF. The CDR3 DNA sequence: TGTGCCAGCAGCCAAGGACGTAGCGTGGGAAATGAGCAGTTCTTC.